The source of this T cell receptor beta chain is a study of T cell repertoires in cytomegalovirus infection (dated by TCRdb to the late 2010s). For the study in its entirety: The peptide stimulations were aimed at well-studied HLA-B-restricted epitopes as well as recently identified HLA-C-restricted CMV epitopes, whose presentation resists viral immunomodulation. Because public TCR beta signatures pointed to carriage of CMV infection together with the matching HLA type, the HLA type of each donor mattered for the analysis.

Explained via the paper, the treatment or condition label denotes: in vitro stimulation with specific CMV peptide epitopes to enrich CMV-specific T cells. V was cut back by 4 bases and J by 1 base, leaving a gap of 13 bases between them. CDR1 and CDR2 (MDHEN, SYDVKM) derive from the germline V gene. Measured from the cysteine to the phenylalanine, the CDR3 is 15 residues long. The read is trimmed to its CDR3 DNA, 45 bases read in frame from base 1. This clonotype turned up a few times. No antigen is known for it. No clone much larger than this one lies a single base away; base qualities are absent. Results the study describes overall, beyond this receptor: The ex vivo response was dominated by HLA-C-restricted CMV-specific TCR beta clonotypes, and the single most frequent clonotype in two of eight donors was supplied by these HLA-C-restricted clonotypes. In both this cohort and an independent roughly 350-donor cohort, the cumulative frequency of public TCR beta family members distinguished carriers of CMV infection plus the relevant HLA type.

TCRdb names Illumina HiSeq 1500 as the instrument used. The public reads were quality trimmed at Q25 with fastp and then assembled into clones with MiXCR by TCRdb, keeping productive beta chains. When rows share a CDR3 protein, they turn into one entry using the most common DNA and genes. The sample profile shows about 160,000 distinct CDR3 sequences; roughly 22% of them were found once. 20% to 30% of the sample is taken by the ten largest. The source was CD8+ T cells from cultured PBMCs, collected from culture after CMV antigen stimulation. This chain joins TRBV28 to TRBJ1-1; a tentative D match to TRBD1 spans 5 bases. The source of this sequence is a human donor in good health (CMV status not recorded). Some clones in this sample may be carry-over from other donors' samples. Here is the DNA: TGTGCCAGCAGTTGGCCCCCCGGGGGGAACACTGAAGCTTTCTTT. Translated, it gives CASSWPPGGNTEAFF.